One sample yielded the 23 T cell receptor beta chains listed below, sequenced in a study of CD8 T cells in ankylosing spondylitis (dated by TCRdb to about 2017). Library construction relied on 5' RACE. The instrument given in TCRdb is Illumina HiSeq 2500. The public reads were quality trimmed at Q25 with fastp and then assembled into clones with MiXCR by TCRdb, keeping productive beta chains. Every distinct CDR3 protein forms one entry, paired with its most common genes and DNA. This sample comprises under 300,000 distinct CDR3 sequences, around 7.8% of them detected only once. Of the sample, approximately 6.2% falls within the top ten clones. Sequenced input: blood, either unsorted or a sorted T cell fraction (not recorded which). These receptors were taken from a male donor with ankylosing spondylitis or in good health (not recorded which).

This clonotype has a count of ten or more. The V call is TRBV5-6, the J call TRBJ2-3; TRBD2 is a possible D gene (6 bases). The V end lost 0 bases, the J end lost 4 bases, and 12 bases lay between the germline ends. This CDR3 is built from 15 residues. Germline assignment: CDR1 SGHDT and CDR2 YYEEEE. The CDR3, as DNA: TGTGCCAGCAGCTTGGCCGCGGGGAAGGCAGATACGCAGTATTTT. Protein product: CASSLAAGKADTQYF.

Many counts were recorded for this clonotype. The chain employs TRBV7-2 and TRBJ2-5, with a possible D match to TRBD2 (5 bases). V shed 5 bases and J shed 3 bases, with 10 bases lying between them. The germline CDR1 and CDR2 sequences are SGHTA and FQGNSA. The CDR3 extends over 13 amino acids. CDR3 DNA: TGTGCCAGCAGCGCGAGGCGGGAAGAGACCCAGTACTTC. Translating it yields CASSARREETQYF.

This clonotype was seen more than once but under ten times. The rearrangement joins TRBV20-1 to TRBJ1-6; 7 bases are a match to TRBD1. Germline CDR1 and CDR2: DFQATT and SNEGSKA (reference sequence). The V and J ends lost 6 bases and 7 bases, in that order; junction bases with no gene match: 18. The CDR3 runs to 17 residues. The CDR3 DNA follows: TGCAGTGCCGCAGACAGGGAGAGGCTGTTGGGGAATTCACCCCTCCACTTT. Translating gives CSAADRERLLGNSPLHF.

V usage is TRBV6-5 and J usage is TRBJ2-2, with 16 nucleotides matching TRBD2. The CDR3 extends over 19 amino acids. The V gene's germline CDR1 is MNHEY and CDR2 SVGAGI. V shed 0 bases, J shed 4 bases, and the junction held 5 bases outside the gene matches. CDR3 residues: CASSYSGLAGGPSTGELFF. CDR3 coding DNA: TGTGCCAGCAGTTACTCGGGACTAGCGGGAGGGCCCAGCACCGGGGAGCTGTTTTTT.

This clonotype was seen at least ten times. This chain uses TRBV7-2 with TRBJ2-3; either TRBD1 or TRBD2 may supply D (6 bases each). Germline loops: CDR1 SGHTA, CDR2 FQGNSA. Trimming stripped 1 base from V and 2 bases from J, with 13 bases between. The CDR3 has 16 amino acids. The CDR3: CASSLEGVAATDTQYF. In DNA form, the CDR3 reads TGTGCCAGCAGCTTAGAGGGGGTAGCGGCCACAGATACGCAGTATTTT.

This clonotype showed up just a few times. The chain has TRBV11-2 and TRBJ1-4, with D uncertain. This CDR3 spans 18 amino acids. In germline, CDR1 is SGHAT, CDR2 FQNNGV. Trimming took 1 base from V and 3 from J, leaving 18 bases between them. The CDR3 reads CASSLGPPGVPSNEKLFF. The CDR3 nucleotides are TGTGCCAGCAGCTTAGGACCCCCTGGGGTTCCCTCTAATGAAAAACTGTTTTTT.

In this sample, this clonotype turned up many times. An end of the junction differs from the germline gene, which may be a read error. This CDR3 is CASSRLGKPYAQYF. Written as DNA, the CDR3 is TGTGCCAGCAGCCGCCTCGGTAAACCCTACGCGCAGTACTTC. This chain links TRBV5-6 with TRBJ2-7; D not resolved. Germline values: CDR1 SGHDT, CDR2 YYEEEE. The CDR3 is 14 amino acids.

The chain has TRBV11-2 and TRBJ2-1, with 10 bases that match TRBD2. This CDR3 region has 18 residues. V gave up 2 bases and J gave up 7 bases; unmatched junction bases: 14. Germline V gene data show CDR1 as SGHAT and CDR2 as FQNNGV. CDR3: CASSLSWGLAGGGNEQFF. CDR3 sequence (DNA): TGTGCCAGCAGCTTATCATGGGGCTTAGCGGGGGGCGGGAATGAGCAGTTCTTC.

This clonotype has at least ten counts. The chain is built from TRBV6-2 or TRBV6-3 and TRBJ2-7; TRBD1 matches at 10 bases. The germline V gene has CDR1 MNHEY and CDR2 SVGEGT. After removal of 4 bases from V and 7 bases from J, the junction contained 10 bases not matched to a gene. CDR3 length: 15 amino acids. Here the CDR3 reads CASSLPGQGFREQYF. DNA of the CDR3: TGTGCCAGCAGTTTACCGGGACAGGGGTTCCGGGAGCAGTACTTC.

This clonotype appeared many times. The chain is built from TRBV7-2 and TRBJ2-5, with D possibly being TRBD1 (6 bases). Between the trimmed V and J ends, which lost 8 bases and 6 bases, there was a span of 10 bases. This CDR3 region has 11 residues. Germline V gives CDR1 SGHTA, CDR2 FQGNSA. The CDR3 nucleotides read TGTGCCAGCCAGGGGATGAAGACCCAGTACTTC. Encoded protein: CASQGMKTQYF.

Points on this clonotype: One base away lies a much larger clone, so this may be a sequencing read error. The V and J genes are TRBV5-1 and TRBJ2-7, with a possible D match to TRBD1 (6 bases). Trimming pared 4 bases from V and 3 bases from J, leaving 14 bases between. The CDR3 runs 14 residues. CDR1 and CDR2 (germline): SGHRS, YFSETQ. CDR3 loop: CASSPGVEYYEQYF. The CDR3 DNA reads TGCGCCAGCAGCCCAGGGGTAGAGTACTACGAGCAGTACTTC. Together with reference TRBV5-1 and TRBJ2-7, the CDR3 gives the full variable domain: KAGVTQTPRYLIKTRGQQVTLSCSPISGHRSVSWYQQTPGQGLQFLFEYFSETQRNKGNFPGRFSGRQFSNSRSEMNVSTLELGDSALYLCASSPGVEYYEQYFGPGTRLTVT.

This clonotype occurred a few times. V is TRBV10-3 and J is TRBJ2-7; possibly TRBD1 or TRBD2 for D (5 bases each). The length of the CDR3 is 12 residues. The germline V gene encodes CDR1 ENHRY and CDR2 SYGVKD. V dropped 10 bases and J dropped 5 bases, with 15 bases sitting between them. CDR3 loop: CATGFRGDEQYF. CDR3 in DNA: TGTGCCACAGGGTTTCGGGGTGACGAGCAGTACTTC.

For this clonotype: This clone may be a read error of a much larger clone one base away. The J gene is TRBJ2-7, the V gene TRBV29-1; no clear D gene. This CDR3 is built from 12 residues. Germline V gives CDR1 SQVTM, CDR2 ANQGSEA. The CDR3 DNA is TGCTGCGTTGAAAACAGACCCTACGAGCAGTACTTC. Its translation is CCVENRPYEQYF.

This clonotype was seen many times. This chain joins TRBV27 and TRBJ1-1; the match to TRBD1 covers 7 bases. The length of the CDR3 is 12 residues. Germline-derived CDR1 and CDR2 are MNHEY and SMNVEV (reference sequence). V lost 4 bases and J lost 11; bases outside the gene matches: 7. The CDR3 loop is CASSYRGGKAFF. The CDR3 DNA sequence: TGTGCCAGCAGTTACAGGGGAGGGAAGGCTTTCTTT.

This clonotype was detected ten times or more. Written as DNA, the CDR3 is TGTGCCAGCAGCTCGGGGACTAACCCAGGGACCCAGTACTTC. This gives the protein CASSSGTNPGTQYF. This rearrangement joins TRBV7-2 to TRBJ2-5, with 7 positions matching TRBD2. CDR1 and CDR2 (germline): SGHTA, FQGNSA. This CDR3 is 14 amino acids long. V gave up 4 bases and J gave up 7 bases; unmatched junction bases: 9.

At least ten counts were recorded for this clonotype. The chain recombines TRBV5-1 with TRBJ2-7, with a tentative D call TRBD2 (6 bases). There are 14 residues in the CDR3. The germline gives CDR1 SGHRS, CDR2 YFSETQ. Trimming stripped 5 bases from V and 5 bases from J, with 17 bases between. The CDR3 spells CASRIWTRRDEQYF. The CDR3 nucleotides are TGCGCCAGCAGGATCTGGACAAGGAGGGACGAGCAGTACTTC. Combining the CDR3 with reference TRBV5-1 and TRBJ2-7 gives the whole variable domain KAGVTQTPRYLIKTRGQQVTLSCSPISGHRSVSWYQQTPGQGLQFLFEYFSETQRNKGNFPGRFSGRQFSNSRSEMNVSTLELGDSALYLCASRIWTRRDEQYFGPGTRLTVT.

This clonotype was found many times. The chain has TRBV10-3 and TRBJ2-3; possibly TRBD1 for D (6 bases). In germline, CDR1 is ENHRY, CDR2 SYGVKD. CDR3 length: 17 residues. Between the trimmed V and J ends, which lost 3 bases and 0 bases, there was a span of 16 bases. The CDR3 sequence: CAISDHLTTGSTDTQYF. The CDR3 DNA reads as TGTGCCATCAGTGACCACCTGACGACAGGTAGCACAGATACGCAGTATTTT.

This chain uses TRBV21-1 with TRBJ2-2; the D segment call TRBD1 is taken from the table without a DNA check. TRBV21-1 is tagged as a pseudogene. The CDR3 length is 15 residues. Written as DNA, the CDR3 is TGTGCCAGCAGCAAGACAGGGGGCGATGGCGGGGAGCTGTTTTTT. Translated: CASSKTGGDGGELFF.

This clonotype was seen many times. As DNA, the CDR3 is TGCGCCAGCAGCGGCCTAGCGGGGCAAGAGACCCAGTACTTC. Protein sequence: CASSGLAGQETQYF. The rearrangement joins TRBV5-1 to TRBJ2-5; 9 bases line up with TRBD2. The CDR3 is 14 amino acids. The junction had 3 bases not matched to a gene; V was cut back by 4 bases and J by 2 bases. The germline CDR1 and CDR2 sequences are SGHRS and YFSETQ.

This clonotype showed up just a few times. The chain links TRBV18 to TRBJ2-7; the D is unclear. This CDR3 spans 15 amino acids. Germline CDR1 is KGHSH and CDR2 is LQKENI. Deletions cut 0 bases from V and 5 bases from J, with 14 bases between. In nucleotides, the CDR3 is TGTGCCAGCTCACCACCAAACCCCCCCGCTGACGAGCAGTACTTC. Amino acids: CASSPPNPPADEQYF.

This clonotype was seen many times. The rearrangement links TRBV10-3 to TRBJ2-1, with D perhaps matching TRBD2 (6 bases). Germline CDR1 reads ENHRY; CDR2 reads SYGVKD. The CDR3 loop spans 14 amino acids. The V gene lost 11 bases and the J gene lost 2 bases, with 16 bases spanning the gap. CDR3 residues: CASHRERAYNEQFF. In nucleotides, the CDR3 is TGTGCCTCCCACCGGGAGAGAGCCTACAATGAGCAGTTCTTC.

Concerning this clonotype itself: This may stem from a read error, because a much larger clone lies one nucleotide away. The genes are TRBV5-1 and TRBJ2-1; D call uncertain. Trimming took off 3 bases at V and 6 bases at J, with 16 bases between the two ends. Germline CDR1 and CDR2: SGHRS and YFSETQ. This CDR3 contains 15 residues. CDR3 amino acids: CASSSEVLSTNEQFF. The CDR3 nucleotides read TGCGCCAGCAGCTCCGAGGTCCTCTCAACCAATGAGCAGTTCTTC.

This clonotype has ten or more counts. The genes are TRBV3-1 and TRBJ1-2; TRBD1 matches at 7 bases. With 0 bases clipped from V and 8 bases from J, the junction kept 9 bases outside the gene matches. Germline V gene data show CDR1 as LGHDT and CDR2 as YNNKEL (reference sequence). The CDR3 sequence is 15 residues long. In nucleotides, the CDR3 is TGTGCCAGCAGCCAAGAGGCGTGGGGCAGGGGGGGCTACACCTTC. Encoded protein: CASSQEAWGRGGYTF.